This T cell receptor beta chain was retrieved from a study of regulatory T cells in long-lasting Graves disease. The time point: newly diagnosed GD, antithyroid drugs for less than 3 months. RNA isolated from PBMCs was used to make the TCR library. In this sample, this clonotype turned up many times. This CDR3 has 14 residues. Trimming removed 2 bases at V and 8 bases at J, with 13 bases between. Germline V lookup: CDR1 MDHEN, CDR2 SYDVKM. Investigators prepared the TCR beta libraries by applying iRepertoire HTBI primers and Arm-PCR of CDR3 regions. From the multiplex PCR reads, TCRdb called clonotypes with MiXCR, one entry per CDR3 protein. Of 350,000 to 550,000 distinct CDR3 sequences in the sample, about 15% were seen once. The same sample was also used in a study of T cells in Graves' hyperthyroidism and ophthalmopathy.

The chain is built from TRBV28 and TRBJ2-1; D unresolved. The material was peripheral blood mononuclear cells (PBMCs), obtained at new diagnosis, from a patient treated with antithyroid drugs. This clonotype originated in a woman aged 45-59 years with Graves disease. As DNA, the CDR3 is TGTGCCAGCAGTTTAATAACCGACACCCATGAGCAGTTCTTC. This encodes CASSLITDTHEQFF.